This T cell receptor (beta chain) is drawn from a study of shared clonotypes between healthy human individuals. Overall study: Each donor contributed plates that comprised three CD4 naive, three CD4 memory, two CD8 naive and one CD8 memory.

Germline CDR1 is MDHEN and CDR2 is SYDVKM. After removal of 3 bases from V and 4 bases from J, the junction contained 3 bases not matched to a gene. The CDR3 has 13 amino acids. Whole-study findings and limits: Clonotype sharing among the donors was expected to vary with sequencing depth. Incomplete sequencing of sorted subsets was indicated by rarefaction despite large depth.

Notes on this clone: Its antigen is unidentified. Different DNA sequences within this sample yield the same CDR3.

Here immunoSEQ multiplex PCR was the method, and the copy in TCRdb shows in-frame clones only, minus some. The sample has roughly 2,300,000 clones, 85% to 95% seen once. V and J are TRBV28 and TRBJ2-7; the match to TRBD2 covers 7 bases. This receptor was obtained from a man between 18 and 35 years old in good health. Some clones in this sample may be carry-over from other donors' samples. The sequencing sample was made of naive CD4+ T cells from PBMCs. Subset in this sample: CD45RA+ positively selected. The CDR3 is CASSFPGGYEQYF. In nucleotides, the CDR3 is TGTGCCAGCAGTTTCCCCGGGGGGTACGAGCAGTACTTC.